The clone carrying this T cell receptor (beta chain) was found a few times. The antigen is unknown. V lost 5 bases and J lost 2; bases outside the gene matches: 2. The CDR3 consists of 13 residues. Looked up from germline, CDR1 is MNHEY and CDR2 is SVGAGI. Expressed TCRB transcripts got sequenced, as all isolated RNA was reverse transcribed. The protocol was immunoSEQ multiplex PCR, while the TCRdb copy is restricted to in-frame clones and leaves out a portion. The data show 400,000 to 600,000 clones, with 25% to 35% seen just once and around 0.065% held by the top ten. This sample is drawn from a study of beta chain features in type 1 diabetes. Whole-study context: Cell yields, gender and age were similar in healthy donors and patients. Researchers looked at some 110 million sorted cells across all samples.

Study-wide results and caveats: Naive, central memory and Treg TCRB repertoires appeared more alike in patients than in healthy donors. It was possible that PCR favored shorter templates, equally so in patients and controls.

This TCR was recovered from a man in his late teens or twenties in good health. The chain combines TRBV6-5 with TRBJ2-5, with 7 bases matching TRBD2. The sequenced sample was naive CD4+ T cells from blood. CDR3: CASSPAGQETQYF. Written as DNA, the CDR3 is TGTGCCAGCAGTCCAGCGGGACAAGAGACCCAGTACTTC.